The 22 T cell receptor beta chains reported below all come from one sample, sequenced in a study of T-cell reconstitution after alpha-beta-depleted transplantation in children. The TCRbeta library was prepared with unique molecular identifiers. TCRdb independently ran MiXCR on the PCR reads; one entry per CDR3 protein. The profile covers under 750,000 distinct CDR3 sequences, with roughly 23% appearing a single time and roughly 15% taken by the ten largest. The sample was PBMCs, mostly from graft donor cells, taken 360 days after TCRalphabeta/CD19-depleted stem cell transplant. These receptors were taken from a boy in the first two years of life who had a stem cell transplant for acute myeloid leukemia, so the T cells may come from the graft donor.

The J gene is TRBJ1-2, the V gene TRBV20-1; D unclear. V was clipped by 0 bases and J by 5 bases, with 13 bases between them. Germline V gives CDR1 DFQATT, CDR2 SNEGSKA (reference sequence). CDR3 length: 14 residues. This chain's CDR3 is CSAREAGSGYGYTF. The CDR3, as DNA: TGCAGTGCTAGAGAGGCGGGCAGTGGGTATGGCTACACCTTC.

This clonotype was observed a handful of times. J is TRBJ1-6 and V is TRBV10-3, with D hard to call. Trimming cost V 3 bases and J 0 bases, with 12 bases left between them. The CDR3 is 17 residues long. The germline V gene encodes CDR1 ENHRY and CDR2 SYGVKD. CDR3 loop: CAISDIGESSYNSPLHF. The CDR3 DNA sequence: TGTGCCATCAGTGATATCGGGGAGAGCTCCTATAATTCACCCCTCCACTTT.

This chain uses TRBV7-9 with TRBJ2-5; 10 bases map to TRBD1. Germline assignment: CDR1 SEHNR and CDR2 FQNEAQ (reference sequence). This CDR3 has 14 amino acids. V shed 4 bases, J shed 6 bases, and the junction held 5 bases outside the gene matches. The CDR3 DNA reads TGTGCCAGCAGCTCCCGGGACAGGGGAAAGACCCAGTACTTC. It encodes CASSSRDRGKTQYF.

This chain connects TRBV7-3 to TRBJ2-3, with D possibly called TRBD1 or TRBD2 (5 bases each). Trimming left V 4 bases short and J 2 bases short, with 13 bases between. Looked up from germline, CDR1 is SGHTA and CDR2 is FQGTGA. The CDR3 loop spans 15 amino acids. Written as DNA, the CDR3 is TGTGCCAGCAGCTCAACGGGACGAAACACAGATACGCAGTATTTT. Encoded protein: CASSSTGRNTDTQYF.

V usage is TRBV9 and J usage is TRBJ2-3; D perhaps matches TRBD2 (5 bases). V was cut by 0 bases and J by 4 bases, with 12 bases left in between. This CDR3 spans 15 amino acids. Germline assignment: CDR1 SGDLS and CDR2 YYNGEE. The CDR3 region has the DNA TGTGCCAGCAGCGTAGTGGGAGATCCCCCAGATACGCAGTATTTT. This gives the protein CASSVVGDPPDTQYF.

The CDR3 sequence is CASSPTRDGIMKKLFF. The CDR3 DNA reads as TGTGCCAGCAGTCCGACTCGGGACGGAATAATGAAAAAACTGTTTTTT. This chain joins TRBV6-1 and TRBJ1-4; D may be TRBD1 (5 bases). The V end lost 5 bases, the J end lost 9 bases, and 22 bases lay between the germline ends. Per germline, CDR1 MNHNS and CDR2 SASEGT. This CDR3 spans 16 amino acids.

The chain has TRBV11-2 and TRBJ2-7; a weak D match, TRBD1 (6 bases). The germline CDR1 and CDR2 sequences are SGHAT and FQNNGV. The CDR3 has 15 amino acids. The V end was cut by 5 bases, the J end by 3 bases, with 17 bases between. The CDR3 coding sequence is TGTGCCAGCAGCCTCACCACAGGGACCTACTACGAGCAGTACGTC. It encodes CASSLTTGTYYEQYV.

This clonotype came up a few times. The chain carries TRBV7-6 and TRBJ1-3, with a possible D match to TRBD1 (5 bases). This CDR3 comprises 17 residues. V gave up 3 bases and J gave up 0 bases, with 15 bases separating them. Germline CDR1 reads SGHVS; CDR2 reads FNYEAQ. The CDR3 nucleotides read TGTGCCAGCAGCTTCCCCTTGCAGGGAGACTCTGGAAACACCATATATTTT. Translated, it gives CASSFPLQGDSGNTIYF.

At least ten counts were recorded for this clonotype. The chain joins TRBV11-2 to TRBJ1-2; 7 nucleotides line up with TRBD1. Germline V gene data show CDR1 as SGHAT and CDR2 as FQNNGV. The CDR3 length is 13 residues. Trimming cost V 4 bases and J 5 bases; bases outside gene matches: 4. The CDR3 is CASSSGQFYGYTF. Written as DNA, the CDR3 is TGTGCCAGCAGCTCGGGACAGTTTTATGGCTACACCTTC.

The chain recombines TRBV21-1 with TRBJ2-1; TRBD1 was called by the table and not checked on the DNA. TRBV21-1 is an annotated pseudogene. This CDR3 is built from 17 residues. CDR3 amino acids: CASSTKEPLGSYNEQFF. The CDR3 DNA reads as TGTGCCAGCAGCACCAAAGAACCCCTGGGTTCCTACAATGAGCAGTTCTTC.

This clonotype was recorded once. This chain links TRBV7-2 with TRBJ2-7, with 8 bases lining up with TRBD1. The CDR3 is 17 residues long. The V segment lost 4 bases and the J segment 7 bases; nucleotides outside the gene matches: 18. In germline, CDR1 is SGHTA, CDR2 FQGNSA. CDR3 DNA: TGTGCCAGCAGCTCCCTCGGAGGGCAGGGGGCGCATTTAGAGCAGTACTTC. It encodes CASSSLGGQGAHLEQYF.

This clonotype turned up a few times. This sequence joins TRBV7-2 and TRBJ2-7; 7 positions match TRBD1. The V segment lost 1 base and the J segment 3 bases; nucleotides outside the gene matches: 3. The germline gives CDR1 SGHTA, CDR2 FQGNSA. The CDR3 runs 14 residues. The CDR3 DNA sequence: TGTGCCAGCAGCTTAGACAGGGGAGACTACGAGCAGTACTTC. It specifies CASSLDRGDYEQYF.

The chain combines TRBV10-2 with TRBJ2-6; D unclear. Germline lookup yields CDR1 WSHSY and CDR2 SAAADI. With 1 base removed from V and 0 bases from J, the gap between germline ends came to 7 bases. The CDR3 has 16 residues. DNA for the CDR3: TGCGCCAGCAGTGAGTTAAGTAACTCTGGGGCCAACGTCCTGACTTTC. Translated: CASSELSNSGANVLTF.

The chain employs TRBV20-1 and TRBJ2-2; D is unresolved. Germline lookup yields CDR1 DFQATT and CDR2 SNEGSKA (reference sequence). V lost 6 bases, J lost 2 bases, and 10 bases lay in between. The CDR3 consists of 13 residues. This CDR3 reads CSATPVNTGELFF. The CDR3 nucleotides are TGCAGTGCAACCCCTGTAAACACCGGGGAGCTGTTTTTT.

The chain is built from TRBV6-2 or TRBV6-3 and TRBJ1-5; 8 nucleotides align to TRBD1. V shed 7 bases, J shed 6 bases, and the junction held 8 bases outside the gene matches. The CDR3 runs to 14 residues. Per germline, CDR1 MNHEY and CDR2 SVGEGT. The chain's CDR3 is CASTWTGKSQPQHF. For the CDR3, the DNA is TGTGCCAGCACCTGGACAGGGAAAAGTCAGCCCCAGCATTTT.

The V and J genes are TRBV20-1 and TRBJ1-6; tentatively, D is TRBD1 (5 bases). The CDR3 is 12 residues long. V lost 4 bases to trimming and J lost 7 bases, with 8 bases between them. Germline V gene sequence: CDR1 DFQATT, CDR2 SNEGSKA (reference sequence). DNA of the CDR3: TGCAGTGCTACTCGACAGAATTCACCCCTCCACTTT. Its translation: CSATRQNSPLHF.

V gene TRBV20-1 combines with J gene TRBJ2-1; D assignment may be TRBD1 or TRBD2 (5 bases each). CDR1 and CDR2 from the germline V gene are DFQATT and SNEGSKA (reference sequence). The CDR3 is made up of 14 amino acids. Deletions cut 3 bases from V and 4 bases from J, with 13 bases between. CDR3 coding DNA: TGCAGTGCTAGGATCCGGGACCCTTACAATGAGCAGTTCTTC. The encoded protein is CSARIRDPYNEQFF.

Regarding this clonotype: A much larger clone lies a single base off, so this may be a read error. The J gene is TRBJ1-5, the V gene TRBV20-1; D not certain. This CDR3 region has 12 residues. Germline CDR1 reads DFQATT; CDR2 reads SNEGSKA (reference sequence). Trimming removed 5 bases from V and 4 bases from J, with 9 bases in between. The CDR3 is CSAAWWNQPQHF. DNA of the CDR3: TGCAGTGCTGCCTGGTGGAATCAGCCCCAGCATTTT.

This chain uses TRBV7-2 with TRBJ2-7; D unresolved. This CDR3 has 14 amino acids. The V gene lost 2 bases and the J gene lost 0 bases, with 8 bases spanning the gap. Looked up from germline, CDR1 is SGHTA and CDR2 is FQGNSA. The CDR3, as DNA: TGTGCCAGCAGCTTAAGGCCGGACTCCTACGAGCAGTACTTC. This codes for CASSLRPDSYEQYF.

This clonotype was recorded many times. This chain uses TRBV29-1 with TRBJ2-5; 15 bases are a match to TRBD2. This CDR3 has 14 amino acids. After removal of 6 bases from V and 4 bases from J, the junction contained 3 bases not matched to a gene. CDR1 SQVTM and CDR2 ANQGSEA come from the germline V gene. The CDR3 region has the DNA TGCAGCGTCGGGGGACTAGCGGGGGGAGAGACCCAGTACTTC. This gives the protein CSVGGLAGGETQYF.

The chain recombines TRBV20-1 with TRBJ2-1; D tentatively reads TRBD1 or TRBD2 (5 bases each). Germline V gives CDR1 DFQATT, CDR2 SNEGSKA (reference sequence). The CDR3 contains 15 residues. Deletions cut 6 bases from V and 7 bases from J, with 22 bases between. CDR3 in DNA: TGCAGTGCCAAACTCCGGGGCTTGTCCCGTAATGAGCAGTTCTTC. Translating it yields CSAKLRGLSRNEQFF.

This clonotype was seen at least ten times. The chain combines TRBV20-1 with TRBJ1-4, with D possibly being TRBD1 (5 bases). The CDR3 length is 14 residues. The germline V gene encodes CDR1 DFQATT and CDR2 SNEGSKA (reference sequence). Trimming removed 3 bases at V and 5 bases at J, with 13 bases between. The CDR3 reads CSARADTLNEKLFF. The CDR3 bases are TGCAGTGCTAGGGCGGACACCCTGAATGAAAAACTGTTTTTT.